Shown below are 15 T cell receptor beta chains from a single sample sequenced in a study of CD8 T cells in ankylosing spondylitis. TCRdb ran MiXCR on the 5' RACE reads and lists one entry per CDR3 protein. The repertoire holds 250,000 to 400,000 distinct CDR3 sequences, with more than 9% as singletons. The source material was blood, either unsorted or a sorted T cell fraction (not recorded which). These receptors were collected from a female donor with ankylosing spondylitis or in good health (not recorded which).

The chain is built from TRBV12-3 or TRBV12-4 and TRBJ1-5, with 8 nucleotides matching TRBD1. The CDR3 is made up of 14 amino acids. V was pared by 7 bases and J by 6 bases, with 8 bases of the junction left unmatched. CDR3 in DNA: TGTGCCAGCAACCCAGACAGGGGCGGTCAGCCCCAGCATTTT. It codes for CASNPDRGGQPQHF.

The chain couples TRBV12-3 or TRBV12-4 to TRBJ1-1; a weak D match, TRBD1 (6 bases). The CDR3 loop spans 13 amino acids. Trimming shortened V by 3 bases and J by 8 bases, and 13 bases separated the two germline ends. CDR3 in amino acids: CASSFGGHAEAFF. CDR3 bases: TGTGCCAGCAGTTTTGGGGGGCACGCCGAAGCTTTCTTT.

The gene calls are TRBV12-3 or TRBV12-4 and TRBJ2-1, with D perhaps matching TRBD2 (7 bases). CDR3 length: 15 amino acids. Trimming took off 1 base at V and 6 bases at J, with 13 bases between the two ends. CDR3 nucleotides: TGTGCCAGCAGTTTAGGGGGGGAGGGGGGCAATGAGCAGTTCTTC. Translation: CASSLGGEGGNEQFF.

This clonotype was seen repeatedly, ten times or more. The chain links TRBV20-1 to TRBJ2-3; 16 nucleotides line up with TRBD2. Germline lookup yields CDR1 DFQATT and CDR2 SNEGSKA (reference sequence). Trimming at V came to 6 bases and at J to 5 bases, leaving 11 bases not matched to a gene. There are 17 residues in the CDR3. The CDR3 loop is CSANPGLAGGRGDTQYF. The CDR3 DNA is TGCAGTGCCAACCCGGGACTAGCGGGAGGGCGAGGAGATACGCAGTATTTT.

This clonotype was recorded many times. This chain connects TRBV12-3 or TRBV12-4 to TRBJ1-1; 9 bases are a match to TRBD1. Trimming took 8 bases from V and 2 from J; bases not matched to a gene: 9. CDR3 length: 15 residues. The CDR3 DNA sequence: TGTGCCAGCGTCCCGGGACAGGGTTCCAACACTGAAGCTTTCTTT. Encoded protein: CASVPGQGSNTEAFF.

This chain links TRBV20-1 with TRBJ2-7, with 8 bases that match TRBD2. The V gene end was trimmed by 3 bases and the J gene end by 7 bases; junction bases not matched to a gene: 20. CDR1 and CDR2 (germline): DFQATT, SNEGSKA (reference sequence). This CDR3 contains 17 residues. CDR3 bases: TGCAGTGCTAGTGAGCCCCTCCGAAGGCGGGAGGTGTGGGAGCAGTACTTC. This gives the protein CSASEPLRRREVWEQYF.

The chain joins TRBV7-2 to TRBJ2-3; D not certain. V was clipped by 3 bases and J by 2 bases, with 6 bases between them. This CDR3 region has 13 residues. Germline values: CDR1 SGHTA, CDR2 FQGNSA. CDR3 amino acids: CASSFDFTDTQYF. The CDR3 region has the DNA TGTGCCAGCAGCTTCGATTTCACAGATACGCAGTATTTT.

In its sample, this clonotype was seen a few times. The chain has TRBV10-1 and TRBJ2-5, with D possibly being TRBD1 (6 bases). The CDR3 loop spans 13 amino acids. V lost 10 bases, J lost 4 bases, and 16 bases lay in between. CDR1 and CDR2 from the germline V gene are WNHNN and SYGVQD (reference sequence). The CDR3 loop is CATSRQERETQYF. The CDR3 DNA is TGCGCCACGTCCCGACAGGAGCGAGAGACCCAGTACTTC.

In its sample, this clonotype was seen many times. The chain is built from TRBV7-2 and TRBJ1-2; D gene ambiguous. The length of the CDR3 is 13 residues. Germline lookup yields CDR1 SGHTA and CDR2 FQGNSA. V dropped 6 bases and J dropped 1 base, with 9 bases sitting between them. The CDR3 sequence: CASRTVINYGYTF. CDR3 bases: TGTGCCAGCAGAACCGTCATTAACTATGGCTACACCTTC.

The sample holds many counts of this clonotype. The chain links TRBV20-1 to TRBJ2-3; no firm D call. The germline V and J ends were trimmed by 8 bases and 1 base, with 13 bases remaining between them. There are 13 residues in the CDR3. Germline lookup yields CDR1 DFQATT and CDR2 SNEGSKA (reference sequence). In DNA, the CDR3 is TGCAGTTCCAAGATGACGGGCACAGATACGCAGTATTTT. Protein product: CSSKMTGTDTQYF.

The chain couples TRBV6-2 or TRBV6-3 to TRBJ2-7; the match to TRBD2 covers 7 bases. V dropped 0 bases and J dropped 3; count of bases not matched to a gene: 20. Germline CDR1 reads MNHEY; CDR2 reads SVGEGT. The CDR3 spans 20 residues. Written as DNA, the CDR3 is TGTGCCAGCAGTTACTCGCCCGTGGGGGGGGTAAATATGAAGAGCTACGAGCAGTACTTC. Its protein product is CASSYSPVGGVNMKSYEQYF.

This clonotype has a count of ten or more. Here the CDR3 reads CSARVQQGSSDTQYF. In nucleotides, the CDR3 is TGCAGTGCTAGAGTGCAACAGGGGTCATCAGATACGCAGTATTTT. The rearrangement uses TRBV20-1 and TRBJ2-3; TRBD1 matches at 7 bases. Germline trimming cut 1 base from V and 4 bases from J; bases unmatched to any gene: 8. CDR1 and CDR2 (germline): DFQATT, SNEGSKA (reference sequence). The CDR3 runs 15 residues.

As to this clonotype: Possible read error: a much larger clone is one base away. The chain joins TRBV27 to TRBJ1-1; D perhaps matches TRBD1 (6 bases). CDR1 is MNHEY, CDR2 SMNVEV, per germline (reference sequence). The CDR3 extends over 14 amino acids. CDR3 sequence (DNA): TGTGCCAGCGGTTTAGGGTCGGGGGCAGATGAAGCTTTCTTT. Translation gives CASGLGSGADEAFF.

This rearrangement joins TRBV5-1 to TRBJ1-2; TRBD1 is a possible D gene (5 bases). Trimming removed 1 base from V and 8 bases from J, with 12 bases in between. The V gene's germline CDR1 is SGHRS and CDR2 YFSETQ. CDR3 length: 13 amino acids. The CDR3 loop is CASSLSGESGYTF. Here the CDR3 DNA reads TGCGCCAGCAGCTTGTCGGGGGAGAGCGGCTACACCTTC.

This clonotype was recorded at least ten times. The rearrangement joins TRBV5-1 to TRBJ2-1, with TRBD1 matching 7 bases. The V and J ends lost 5 bases and 4 bases, in that order; junction bases with no gene match: 3. Germline loops: CDR1 SGHRS, CDR2 YFSETQ. The CDR3 has 13 amino acids. This CDR3 is CASSTGDYNEQFF. The DNA for the CDR3 is TGCGCCAGCAGTACAGGGGATTACAATGAGCAGTTCTTC.